This is a list of T cell receptor beta chains from one sample in a study of blood T cell repertoires in COVID-19. Some clones are missing from TCRdb's copy, which holds only in-frame ones; the method was immunoSEQ multiplex PCR. The sample consists of 150,000 to 200,000 clones, around 81% of them appearing once. Sequencing input: peripheral blood. The receptors shown here come from a man in his 60s with active or convalescent COVID-19. Both conserved end residues are part of each CDR3. Expanded clones are given a class, and other clones once, few, many or no size at all.

>TRBV5-1|NA
CASSLSGQPQHF
>TRBV18|NA
CASSEQGYEQYF
>TRBV11-1|NA
CASSLRLNTGELFF
>TRBV2|NA
CASGGAESGNEKLFF
>TRBV19|NA
CASSGSGAETQYF
>TRBV28|NA
CASTQAKETGRSEAFF
>TRBV10-3|NA
CAISEGGTGVSTNQPQHF
>TRBV11-3|NA
CASSPNSYGYTF
>TRBV10-2|many
CASSRPGQGETEAFF
>TRBV28|few
CASSLNRGSNYGYTF
>TRBV5-1|once
CASSTLGGGAVEQFF
>TRBV7-2|NA
CASSPWGGGSYEQYF
>TRBV5-8|NA
CASSIGQGRAGANVLTF
>TRBV29-1|NA
CSAEGGLAGGTETQYF
>TRBV5-1|NA
CASSGQGLGNEKLFF
>TRBV10-1|once
CASSEGLASHEQYF
>TRBV12-3/TRBV12-4|NA
CASSSPGGETQYF
>TRBV28|NA
CASSTPTSLNTEAFF
>TRBV19|NA
CASTRGGTSSYNEQFF
>TRBV18|NA
CASSRANQETQYF
>TRBV28|NA
CASTGGANYGYTF
>TRBV6-1|NA
CASSEPPQYF
>TRBV5-1|NA
CASSPGLSLGEQYF
>TRBV18|NA
CASSLSDRAYEQYF
>TRBV10-1|NA
CASSESKETNTGELFF
>TRBV6-5|NA
CASDRFSPLDTQYF
>TRBV10-3|NA
CAISESLGDTEAFF
>TRBV11-3|NA
CASSLERSGWGEQFF
>TRBV5-4|NA
CASSPGGSTNEKLFF
>TRBV19|few
CASSLGTGRNTEAFF
>TRBV7-8|NA
CASSLMTISPLHF
>TRBV3-1/TRBV3-2|NA
CASSPWDRANTEAFF
>TRBV10-2|NA
CASSVSIPNTEAFF
>TRBV5-6|NA
CASSSRGGRETQYF
>TRBV12-3/TRBV12-4|few
CASTGGSRQPQHF
>TRBV7-9|NA
CASTLAEWPGNTIYF
>TRBV20-1|NA
CSASPGTRAYNEQFF
>TRBV7-3|once
CASSPTSARETQYF
>TRBV11-2|NA
CASSSDREETQYF
>TRBV5-1|NA
CASSSGDLSGNTIYF
>TRBV12-3/TRBV12-4|NA
CASSLGGGHGYTF
>TRBV2|NA
CASSATPGRDLYGYTF
>TRBV2|NA
CASAGTPFLDTQYF
>TRBV28|NA
CASSYRGYGYTF
>TRBV7-6|NA
CASSFTGGFNEKLFF
>TRBV6-6|NA
CASSDTRDKNIQYF